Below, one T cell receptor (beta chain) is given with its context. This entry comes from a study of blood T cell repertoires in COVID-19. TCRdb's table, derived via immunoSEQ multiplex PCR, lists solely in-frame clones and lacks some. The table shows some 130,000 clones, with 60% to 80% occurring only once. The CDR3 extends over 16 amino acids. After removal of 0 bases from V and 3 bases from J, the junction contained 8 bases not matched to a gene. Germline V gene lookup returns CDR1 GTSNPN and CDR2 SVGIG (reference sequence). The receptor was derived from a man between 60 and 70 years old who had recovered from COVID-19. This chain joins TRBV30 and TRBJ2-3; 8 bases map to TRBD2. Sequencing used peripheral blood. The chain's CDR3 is CAWSVGAGVGTDTQYF. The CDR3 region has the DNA TGTGCCTGGAGTGTCGGAGCGGGAGTGGGAACAGATACGCAGTATTTT.